A selection of T cell receptor beta chains follows, all from one sample in a study of cytomegalovirus exposure and HLA in healthy donors. Produced via immunoSEQ multiplex PCR; TCRdb's table is partial and in-frame only. The sample includes approximately 150,000 clones, 80% to 90% seen only once; the top ten take 4.5%. Specimen: PBMCs. The receptors shown here come from a young man in good health and CMV-seropositive. The CDR3 runs from the conserved cysteine through the conserved F or W. The order of the fields is J gene, D gene, V gene, CDR3 protein, CDR3 DNA. D genes are given only for firm matches.

TRBJ1-1 | NA | TRBV5-6 | CASSLRGTEAFF | TGTGCCAGCAGCTTGCGGGGCACTGAAGCTTTCTTT
TRBJ2-3 | NA | TRBV20-1 | CSAIREDTQYF | TGCAGTGCTATCCGGGAAGATACGCAGTATTTT
TRBJ1-2 | NA | TRBV5-6 | CASSFRWGGYTF | TGTGCCAGCAGCTTTAGATGGGGCGGCTACACCTTC
TRBJ2-7 | TRBD2 | TRBV28 | CASSSATSSIYEQYF | TGTGCCAGCAGTTCTGCGACTAGCTCCATCTACGAGCAGTACTTC
TRBJ2-1 | TRBD1 | TRBV28 | CASSSPGQGPVEQFF | TGTGCCAGCAGTAGCCCGGGACAGGGCCCGGTAGAGCAGTTCTTC
TRBJ1-2 | NA | TRBV6-1 | CASRRLRQQYGYTF | TGTGCCAGCCGACGCTTGCGACAGCAGTATGGCTACACCTTC
TRBJ2-2 | NA | TRBV25-1 | CASSEWAGPKNTGELFF | TGTGCCAGCAGTGAATGGGCAGGGCCGAAAAACACCGGGGAGCTGTTTTTT
TRBJ2-7 | TRBD1 | TRBV15 | CATSGGTGGSYEQYF | TGTGCCACCAGCGGAGGGACAGGGGGCTCCTACGAGCAGTACTTC
TRBJ2-3 | TRBD2 | TRBV6-6 | CASSSGGARGTQYF | TGTGCCAGCAGTAGCGGGGGGGCTCGGGGTACGCAGTATTTT
TRBJ2-1 | NA | TRBV27 | CASTPSIARNEQFF | TGTGCCAGCACCCCGTCGATAGCGAGAAATGAGCAGTTCTTC
TRBJ2-7 | NA | TRBV30 | CAWSPGHAYEQYF | TGTGCCTGGAGTCCAGGGCACGCCTACGAGCAGTACTTC
TRBJ1-2 | NA | TRBV5-6 | CASSLDSLVYTF | TGTGCCAGCAGCTTGGATTCCCTTGTCTACACCTTC
TRBJ1-2 | NA | TRBV5-6 | CASSLVPGVGGSVGYTF | TGTGCCAGCAGCTTGGTACCGGGAGTGGGGGGATCAGTTGGCTACACCTTC
TRBJ1-2 | NA | TRBV14 | CASSQSTPMTGATNYGYTF | TGTGCCAGCAGCCAGTCGACCCCGATGACAGGCGCTACTAACTATGGCTACACCTTC
TRBJ1-2 | NA | TRBV29-1 | CSVRTLEYGYTF | TGCAGCGTCCGGACATTAGAGTATGGCTACACCTTC
TRBJ1-5 | NA | TRBV7-2 | CASSLAFGSQPQHF | TGTGCCAGCAGCTTAGCCTTTGGGAGTCAGCCCCAGCATTTT
TRBJ1-4 | NA | TRBV6-1 | CASSEATVNEKLFF | TGTGCCAGCAGTGAAGCGACAGTTAATGAAAAACTGTTTTTT
TRBJ1-5 | NA | TRBV6-1 | CASSAQGRQPQHF | TGTGCCAGCAGTGCTCAGGGTCGCCAGCCCCAGCATTTT
TRBJ1-4 | NA | TRBV6-1 | CASSEVTATNEKLFF | TGTGCCAGCAGTGAAGTAACGGCAACTAATGAAAAACTGTTTTTT
TRBJ1-2 | TRBD1 | TRBV9 | CASSPRGDRGGYTF | TGTGCCAGCAGCCCCCGAGGGGACAGGGGTGGCTACACCTTC
TRBJ2-5 | TRBD2 | TRBV30 | CAWSSGSGGKTQYF | TGTGCCTGGAGTAGTGGCAGCGGGGGAAAGACCCAGTACTTC
TRBJ1-2 | NA | TRBV7-9 | CASSKYGSEDYGYTF | TGTGCCAGCAGTAAGTACGGGTCGGAGGACTATGGCTACACCTTC
TRBJ1-2 | NA | TRBV28 | CAISLGTFNYGYTF | TGTGCCATCTCCCTGGGGACATTCAACTATGGCTACACCTTC